This is a list of T cell receptor beta chains from one sample in a study of long-term antiretroviral therapy in people with HIV. Sequencing was performed with immunoSEQ multiplex PCR; in TCRdb, only in-frame clones are kept and a portion is missing. The table includes 20,000 to 25,000 clones, approximately 90% detected once. The material was unsorted PBMCs, obtained 0.6 years after starting antiretroviral therapy. The receptor set was obtained from a man in his sixties with HIV. The CDR3 runs from the conserved cysteine through the conserved F or W. The D gene is left open where the match is weak. The listing skips clone size in some rows; elsewhere it reads once, few, many or a size class.

CDR3nt: TGCGCCAGCAGTGACCAGGACCGACCCGCTAACTATGGCTACACCTTC
CDR3aa: CASSDQDRPANYGYTF
abundance: -
j_gene: TRBJ1-2
v_gene: TRBV10-2
d_gene: -

CDR3nt: TGTGCCAGCTCACCCCCCGGACTAGCGAACTTCTACGAGCAGTACTTC
CDR3aa: CASSPPGLANFYEQYF
abundance: -
j_gene: TRBJ2-7
v_gene: TRBV18
d_gene: TRBD2

CDR3nt: TGTGCCAGTAGTGCCGAGGGGTACGAGCAGTACTTC
CDR3aa: CASSAEGYEQYF
abundance: few
j_gene: TRBJ2-7
v_gene: TRBV19
d_gene: -

CDR3nt: TGCGCCAGCAGCTCCACAGGGGCACAAGAGACCCAGTACTTC
CDR3aa: CASSSTGAQETQYF
abundance: -
j_gene: TRBJ2-5
v_gene: TRBV5-1
d_gene: TRBD1

CDR3nt: TGTGCCAGCAGCTTAGAGGCAGACCCAGTACATTCACCCCTCCACTTT
CDR3aa: CASSLEADPVHSPLHF
abundance: -
j_gene: TRBJ1-6
v_gene: TRBV7-9
d_gene: -

CDR3nt: TGTGCCAGCAGCTTAACAGGGGGCACTGAAGCTTTCTTT
CDR3aa: CASSLTGGTEAFF
abundance: -
j_gene: TRBJ1-1
v_gene: TRBV7-2
d_gene: TRBD1

CDR3nt: TGTGCCACCAGCAGAGTTCAGAGACAGGGGTCAGACGAGCAGTACTTC
CDR3aa: CATSRVQRQGSDEQYF
abundance: -
j_gene: TRBJ2-7
v_gene: TRBV15
d_gene: TRBD1

CDR3nt: TGTGCCAGCAGTTTATCCGGGGTAATCGGCAATCAGCCCCAGCATTTT
CDR3aa: CASSLSGVIGNQPQHF
abundance: -
j_gene: TRBJ1-5
v_gene: TRBV28
d_gene: -

CDR3nt: TGTGCCAGCAGCTTGAGACAGGGCTCTGCAGATACGCAGTATTTT
CDR3aa: CASSLRQGSADTQYF
abundance: -
j_gene: TRBJ2-3
v_gene: TRBV5-4
d_gene: TRBD1

CDR3nt: TGTGCCAGCAGCCAGGGACTAGCGGGAGTTGGGTACGAGCAGTACTTC
CDR3aa: CASSQGLAGVGYEQYF
abundance: -
j_gene: TRBJ2-7
v_gene: TRBV7-2
d_gene: TRBD2

CDR3nt: TGTGCCAGTAGTACAGGCAGGAGCTCCTACGAGCAGTACTTC
CDR3aa: CASSTGRSSYEQYF
abundance: -
j_gene: TRBJ2-7
v_gene: TRBV19
d_gene: -

CDR3nt: TGTGCCAGCAGCCCGGGACTAGCAGGAGAGACCCAGTACTTC
CDR3aa: CASSPGLAGETQYF
abundance: once
j_gene: TRBJ2-5
v_gene: TRBV11-3
d_gene: TRBD2

CDR3nt: TGTGCCAGCAGTGAAAGGACAGGATCGAGGATTAATTCACCCCTCCACTTT
CDR3aa: CASSERTGSRINSPLHF
abundance: -
j_gene: TRBJ1-6
v_gene: TRBV2
d_gene: TRBD1

CDR3nt: TGTGCCAGCAGCTTAGCGATCCCGGGGGGTTCCCTCTCTAGCACAGATACGCAGTATTTT
CDR3aa: CASSLAIPGGSLSSTDTQYF
abundance: -
j_gene: TRBJ2-3
v_gene: TRBV7-2
d_gene: TRBD2

CDR3nt: TGTGCCAGCAGCCAGATCGGGGACACTGAAGCTTTCTTT
CDR3aa: CASSQIGDTEAFF
abundance: -
j_gene: TRBJ1-1
v_gene: TRBV6-6
d_gene: -

CDR3nt: TGTGCCAGCAGTAACCTAAGACAAGCACCCTCCGAGCAGTACTTC
CDR3aa: CASSNLRQAPSEQYF
abundance: -
j_gene: TRBJ2-7
v_gene: TRBV25-1
d_gene: -

CDR3nt: TGTGCCAGCAGCTTAAAAGAGACCCAGTACTTC
CDR3aa: CASSLKETQYF
abundance: -
j_gene: TRBJ2-5
v_gene: TRBV13
d_gene: -

CDR3nt: TGTGCCAGTAGTATACTTGGGGACCCAAATTACGAGCAGTACTTC
CDR3aa: CASSILGDPNYEQYF
abundance: -
j_gene: TRBJ2-7
v_gene: TRBV19
d_gene: -

CDR3nt: TGTGCCAGCAGCCGTACCCCTTCCTACGAGCAGTACTTC
CDR3aa: CASSRTPSYEQYF
abundance: -
j_gene: TRBJ2-7
v_gene: TRBV14
d_gene: -

CDR3nt: TGTGCCAGCAGTGCCCCAGGGGATGTCACCGGGGAGCTGTTTTTT
CDR3aa: CASSAPGDVTGELFF
abundance: -
j_gene: TRBJ2-2
v_gene: TRBV28
d_gene: -

CDR3nt: TGTGCCAGCAGCTTAGGGAGCTATGGCTACACCTTC
CDR3aa: CASSLGSYGYTF
abundance: -
j_gene: TRBJ1-2
v_gene: TRBV7-9
d_gene: -

CDR3nt: TGTGCCAGCAGCCCCAAAGGGACTAGCGGGGGGAACAATGAGCAGTTCTTC
CDR3aa: CASSPKGTSGGNNEQFF
abundance: once
j_gene: TRBJ2-1
v_gene: TRBV7-3
d_gene: TRBD2

CDR3nt: TGTGCCAGCAGCAAATTACCGAGGGGTATCACAGATACGCAGTATTTT
CDR3aa: CASSKLPRGITDTQYF
abundance: -
j_gene: TRBJ2-3
v_gene: TRBV27
d_gene: -

CDR3nt: TGTGCCAGCAGCTTCGGTCTAGCGGGAAACAATGAGCAGTTCTTC
CDR3aa: CASSFGLAGNNEQFF
abundance: -
j_gene: TRBJ2-1
v_gene: TRBV7-2
d_gene: TRBD2

CDR3nt: TGTGCCAGCAGCGTAGACACCCCCTACGAGCAGTACTTC
CDR3aa: CASSVDTPYEQYF
abundance: -
j_gene: TRBJ2-7
v_gene: TRBV9
d_gene: -

CDR3nt: TGTGCCAGCAGTGCGACACCGAGCTCTGGAAACACCATATATTTT
CDR3aa: CASSATPSSGNTIYF
abundance: -
j_gene: TRBJ1-3
v_gene: TRBV27
d_gene: -